This T cell receptor (beta chain) emerged from a study of blood T cell repertoires in COVID-19. Looking at the study overall: Acute and convalescent COVID-19 samples came from the United States, Italy and Spain. Nucleic acid was either cDNA or gDNA, and it came from T cells, B-cell-depleted T cells, or PBMCs.

The protocol was immunoSEQ multiplex PCR, while the TCRdb copy is restricted to in-frame clones and leaves out a portion. The profile shows 110,000 to 150,000 clones, under 90% of them singletons. V shed 4 bases and J shed 4 bases, with 19 bases lying between them. The CDR3 extends over 16 amino acids. Germline V lookup: CDR1 SGHTA, CDR2 FQGNSA. This chain links TRBV7-2 with TRBJ1-1; no clear D gene. The sample was peripheral blood. The receptor comes from a man in his 70s who had recovered from COVID-19. For the CDR3, the DNA is TGTGCCAGCAGCTCCCGCGGGGTGCCCCGCGGCACTGAAGCTTTCTTT. It encodes CASSSRGVPRGTEAFF.